This TCR beta chain was observed in a study of shared clonotypes between healthy human individuals. About the research overall: A donor's plate count was three for CD4 naive and three for CD4 memory; CD8 naive had two and CD8 memory one. The study, taken as a whole, reports: The expectation was that sequencing depth would affect clonotype sharing among donors.

The repertoire was sequenced with immunoSEQ multiplex PCR; TCRdb's copy has only in-frame clones and lacks some. The table has over a million clones, roughly 80% seen once. On this clone: Its matching antigen is unknown.

The CDR3 totals 12 residues. Trimming took off 5 bases at V and 3 bases at J, with 11 bases between the two ends. Germline V lookup: CDR1 GTSNPN, CDR2 SVGIG (reference sequence). HIV-negative, healthy adults without recent acute infections or vaccinations were the donors. The chain uses TRBV30 and TRBJ2-7; possible D gene TRBD2, 5 bases. Sequences were obtained from memory CD4+ T cells sorted from blood. Subset: CD45RA-negative fraction. The TCR comes from a man aged 18 to 35 in good health. The CDR3 nucleotides are TGTGCCTGGGAGGGTGGGTTCTACGAGCAGTACTTC. It is translated as CAWEGGFYEQYF.